This is a list of T cell receptor beta chains from one sample in a study of immune evolution from preneoplasia to lung adenocarcinoma. Assay: immunoSEQ multiplex PCR; the TCRdb copy retains only in-frame clones and omits some. The sample yields roughly 10,000 clones, more than 75% seen once. The material sequenced was FFPE minimally invasive lung adenocarcinoma tissue. These receptor sequences come from an older donor with lung adenocarcinoma. Each CDR3 is given with its conserved first and last residue. Clone size is shown for a subset of rows, as once, few, many or a class of expanded clone.

j_call | clone_size | v_call | cdr3_aa
TRBJ2-7 | few | TRBV11-2 | CASSDTGNSLTYEQYF
TRBJ1-1 | - | TRBV27 | CASSLLDRLGTEAFF
TRBJ2-7 | - | TRBV2 | CASRVGEIGEQYF
TRBJ2-5 | once | TRBV7-3 | CASRGTSGKGTETQYF
TRBJ2-7 | medium-sized | TRBV7-9 | CASSSGLAGEQYF
TRBJ1-2 | - | TRBV21-1 | CASGGYDDYGYTF
TRBJ2-1 | - | TRBV27 | CASTEPPYNEQFF
TRBJ2-4 | few | TRBV19 | CASSIGGSKRNIQYF
TRBJ1-4 | - | TRBV5-1 | CASRNDMTGAVEKLFF
TRBJ2-2 | - | TRBV2 | CASSGQRKSGELFF
TRBJ1-1 | few | TRBV29-1 | CSVALNTEAFF
TRBJ2-7 | - | TRBV14 | CASSQGTYEQYF
TRBJ2-5 | - | TRBV19 | CASSLSGKETQYF
TRBJ1-2 | - | TRBV9 | CASSSDGTGGGYTF
TRBJ1-2 | - | TRBV30 | CAWRRRARGGYGYTF
TRBJ2-7 | - | TRBV5-4 | CASSPQGPSSYEQYF
TRBJ2-7 | - | TRBV28 | CASSFLSGVHEQYF
TRBJ2-3 | - | TRBV9 | CASSAHSTPGTADTDTQYF
TRBJ1-5 | - | TRBV5-8 | CASSLALLEDQPQHF
TRBJ1-2 | - | TRBV19 | CASSYGVEDYGYTF
TRBJ2-1 | few | TRBV7-2 | CASSSSYRLAGENEQFF
TRBJ2-5 | - | TRBV19 | CASSIDQETQYF
TRBJ1-5 | - | TRBV18 | CASSPETGFSNQPQHF
TRBJ1-5 | - | TRBV30 | CAWRVPGGQPQHF
TRBJ2-1 | - | TRBV7-9 | CASSLILPGQGYHEQFF
TRBJ2-1 | - | TRBV7-9 | CASSLYGTLYNEQFF
TRBJ2-7 | - | TRBV2 | CASVPPLSYEQYF
TRBJ2-1 | - | TRBV9 | CASSVEGTSRTGNEQFF
TRBJ2-7 | - | TRBV11-1 | CASSSSWGRGYEQYF
TRBJ2-1 | - | TRBV27 | CASSLMASGTIEQFF
TRBJ2-7 | - | TRBV27 | CASSLLDKPHEQYF
TRBJ1-1 | once | TRBV7-9 | CASSPPTNTEAFF
TRBJ1-6 | few | TRBV5-1 | CASSRAGDGGSPLHF
TRBJ1-2 | few | TRBV5-4 | CASSSRGRSYGYTF
TRBJ1-5 | few | TRBV27 | CASSPLGGRNQPQHF
TRBJ1-4 | - | TRBV11-2 | CASSRGGWDEKLFF
TRBJ2-7 | - | TRBV11-2 | CASSLDDGGRYEQYF
TRBJ1-4 | - | TRBV6-4 | CASSVGTGVEKLFF
TRBJ1-2 | - | TRBV9 | CASSVDSKASYGYTF
TRBJ2-5 | - | TRBV4-1 | CASSGMGGETQYF
TRBJ1-5 | - | TRBV10-2 | CASSDPRDGEYQPQHF
TRBJ1-3 | - | TRBV7-9 | CASSGDFGNTIYF
TRBJ1-6 | - | TRBV27 | CASNIGRAVNSPLHF
TRBJ2-7 | - | TRBV5-1 | CASSTNPGQGAYEQYF
TRBJ1-1 | - | TRBV10-3 | CAISTTGNTEAFF
TRBJ2-3 | - | TRBV11-2 | CASSQGGGSGDTQYF
TRBJ2-7 | once | TRBV7-2 | CASSLTLAGGPGGEQYF
TRBJ1-1 | few | TRBV2 | CASSGTGEGTEAFF
TRBJ2-7 | few | TRBV30 | CAWRGQGRADEQYF
TRBJ1-2 | - | TRBV5-1 | CASSPNTGSRPFYGYTF
TRBJ1-2 | - | TRBV5-1 | CASSSGQSYGYTF
TRBJ2-1 | - | TRBV27 | CASSGALSGRYNEQFF
TRBJ2-7 | - | TRBV21-1 | CASRRAESYEQYF
TRBJ1-1 | - | TRBV6-5 | CASSTGSGRNTEAFF